The T cell receptor (beta chain) under discussion was sequenced for a study of cytomegalovirus exposure and HLA in healthy donors (dated 2017 in TCRdb). For the study in its entirety: An earlier analysis of a few hundred of the donors reported 276 Gb of sequence data and about 120 million unique TCR beta sequences obtained from some 170 million T cells. Approximately 300 gigabases of sequencing data and around 80 million unique TCR sequences made up an early release that covered 500 to 650 HLA-typed donors. Among the approximately 400 genotyped donors, around 81% belonged to the genetic ancestry cluster associated with self-reported Caucasian donors. The study aimed to test whether signatures of past pathogen exposure could be identified by cataloging public T cell receptors. The study used immunosequencing to profile the T cell repertoires of some 600 subjects and linked those repertoires to cytomegalovirus serostatus. In addition to the first cohort of several hundred subjects, a separate validation cohort of 120 different subjects was used. To predict cytomegalovirus infection status, the study combined high-throughput TCR immunosequencing, statistical association of individual TCRs with disease status, and machine learning. In a later analysis, previously published TCR beta repertoires from about 640 donors were re-analyzed and high-resolution HLA genotyping was added so that TCR occurrence patterns could be studied. The later analysis used no new phenotypic data to find candidate immune exposures, relying instead on TCR beta sequences and their occurrence across donors. To decide whether each TCR beta V gene segment behaved as functional or pseudogenic, an earlier analysis of fewer than 750 of the donors relied on high-throughput TCR beta sequencing. Donor age, sex, ethnicity and CMV serostatus were compiled together with the repertoire data. A later genetic analysis took genome-wide SNP genotypes for about 55% of the 666 donors and used that subset as a discovery cohort. Every repertoire in the discovery cohort had been generated on one and the same sequencing platform. Both class I and class II loci were covered by HLA typing, at four-digit resolution. Typing coverage differed by locus: A, B, C, DRB1 and DQB1 were typed in about 620-640 donors, DQA1 in 500 to 550, DPA1 in around 600, and DPB1 in approximately 450. Roughly 5 DR-DQ haplotypes were handled as single units for association and clustering, since linkage in the cohort was strong. On average, around 240,000 unique TCR beta nucleotide sequences were sequenced per donor among 300 to 500 genotyped donors of the cohort, with around 19% of those sequences being non-productive. General study outcomes and caveats: HLA typing was unavailable for some donors at each locus, so association tests used only the typed subset. Several of the top co-occurrence clusters appeared to be linked to parvovirus B19, influenza, CMV and Epstein-Barr virus, according to a later analysis. The earlier analysis of approximately 540 of the donors excluded roughly 17 rarely observed V segments, including chromosome 9 orphons, because counts were too low. Assigning TCR associations to individual alleles was difficult when HLA alleles, especially DR and DQ, strongly co-occurred. A cluster of highly shared sequence variants was judged likely to represent a technical artifact of the sequencing pipeline. In vitro tests confirmed that a few of the cytomegalovirus-associated TCR beta chains recognize cytomegalovirus antigens. A later analysis found that HLA-associated TCR beta chains were more clonally expanded and had lower generation probabilities than equally common non-associated chains. A total of about 180 TCR beta chains were listed by the study as associated with cytomegalovirus. In an earlier analysis of some 640 of the donors, most TCR beta V segments were observed in productive rearrangements about 90% or about 30% of the time, broadly matching IMGT annotations. CMV serostatus was the only immune exposure information available for the cohort. According to a later analysis, most CMV-associated TCR beta chains appeared to be HLA-restricted, and the HLA associations seemed to be driven largely by CMV exposure. A further reported finding was that TCR beta sequences accurately predicted the HLA-A and HLA-B alleles for most subjects in the first cohort. A later genetic analysis associated a missense DCLRE1C variant with V-gene and J-gene trimming of TCR beta chains, and an independent cohort replicated the association. Linkage disequilibrium might explain the correlated functional status among segregating V segments, but an unknown experimental factor could not be ruled out. Sequencing depth was assumed to be roughly uniform across donors in the presence/absence analyses, though that assumption may not hold. Cytomegalovirus status was reported to be diagnosed by the classifier with high specificity and sensitivity in both the original and validation cohorts. In a later genetic analysis, fewer N-insertions in productive TCRs were reported among donors in an Asian-associated ancestry cluster than the 666-donor mean. Specific HLA alleles were associated with 18,000 or so TCR beta sequences at a false discovery rate of 0.05 in a later analysis. While some public TCRs were present in many individuals, most TCR sequences turned up only very rarely across donors. Some IMGT-functional V segments, including TRBV6-2 and TRBV6-3, could not be distinguished by the 87-base-pair reads and were therefore excluded. The cohort was sequenced for TCR beta chains only, and without alpha or paired-chain data the features that could be detected were limited. In a later analysis, TCR association rates were found to vary across HLA loci, with the most associated TCRs seen for DRB1 alleles and the fewest for HLA-C alleles. It was suggested by the authors that the approach could potentially be generalized to other disease states and immunological phenotypes.

A remark on this clone: It has no known antigen specificity. It has no much larger one-base neighbor in the sample; base qualities were not kept.

The library relied on the immunoSEQ multiplex PCR assay. For the multiplex PCR, a mixture combining 60 forward primers for TCR Vbeta segments and 13 reverse primers for TCR Jbeta segments was used. The CDR3 region of rearranged TCR beta genes was amplified from genomic DNA with a multiplex PCR assay. Amplified TCR beta libraries were sequenced as 87-base-pair reads on the Illumina HiSeq System. The published analysis was carried out like this. In a later analysis, about 80 million unique TCR beta chains were counted across the approximately 620 repertoires, and about 10 million of these chains were shared by at least two donors. A nearest-neighbor algorithm error-corrected the raw reads and collapsed the reads into unique sequences, merging closely related sequences to remove PCR and sequencing errors. V, D and J gene segments were assigned by aligning CDR3 sequences to IMGT reference sequences. Each retained sequence needed at least a six-nucleotide match to both a V gene segment and a J gene segment. A rearrangement was called productive if the CDR3 had no stop codons and remained in frame with V and J, and every other rearrangement was called non-productive. Following IMGT convention, CDR3 was defined as the stretch from the second conserved V-encoded cysteine to the conserved J-encoded phenylalanine. The earlier analysis of about 620 of the donors excluded sequences that lacked an unambiguous match to a single V gene segment. An earlier analysis of fewer than 750 of the donors classified V segments as functional when productive rearrangements were above 56.7% and as segregating when the standard deviation between donors was above 5%. To diagnose cytomegalovirus status from the catalog of TCR beta chain sequences, a statistical classification framework was built. In a later analysis, V and J genes were assigned by comparing TCR nucleotide sequences against IMGT/GENE-DB human TR gene sequences. Using the TCRdist pipeline, a later analysis assigned CDR3 sequences along with most-parsimonious VDJ recombination scenarios. In a later analysis, every TCR beta chain was defined by the combination of its CDR3 amino acid sequence and its V-gene family, and reads without a unique V-gene family were dropped. As a way to deal with suspected cross-contamination and a sequencing artifact, a later analysis dropped 450 to 600 nucleotide sequences that were highly shared and had low generation probability. A later analysis calculated a clonal expansion index for each public chain from normalized within-repertoire ranks of inferred template counts. In a later analysis, generation probabilities were computed using a VDJ recombination model fitted to out-of-frame rearrangements, and the results were checked against IGoR. In a later analysis, TCR-TCR, TCR-HLA and TCR-CMV co-occurrence was scored with hypergeometric tests, and a repertoire-size bias correction was applied to TCR pairs. False discovery rates were estimated in a later analysis by permuting HLA or CMV assignments 20 times. In a later analysis, co-occurring TCRs were grouped with DBSCAN, and TCRdist sequence similarity was added when clustering was performed within HLA-allele-positive subsets. Repertoires with fewer than 30,000 or more than 120,000 public chains were left out of co-occurrence clustering, as were a handful of repertoires with anomalous nucleotide sharing. This immuneACCESS table, as held by TCRdb, lists in-frame sequences with V and J called but not all clones. Of the missing ones, under half trace to an unresolved V gene in checked studies; the others have no known cause. Clonal size and the V and J genes are those of that table, whereas D and trimming came from the DNA. The sample table holds about 190,000 clones, of which under 80% were seen once. More than 4.5% of the sample goes to the ten largest clones.

The CDR3 goes from the cysteine to the phenylalanine over 16 residues. The kept DNA is CDR3 alone, 48 bases in frame from the first base. V loses 3 bases at its end and J loses 1 base; junction bases beyond the gene matches: 1. CDR1 is given as ENHRY and CDR2 as SYGVKD, both from the germline V gene. The cohort was made up of 666 healthy bone marrow donors. All cohort members were sampled while nominally healthy, although unrecorded immune exposures were likely present. The donor was CMV seropositive and belonged to the group of some 290 seropositive cohort members. A peripheral blood sample was collected from each donor, and TCR beta sequencing was performed on peripheral blood mononuclear cells. Genomic DNA was extracted from the blood cell samples with the Qiagen DNeasy Blood Extraction Kit.

The clonotype was recovered from a man aged 30 to 39 in good health and CMV-seropositive. Rearrangement joined TRBV10-3 to TRBJ2-6; 9 of the junction bases match TRBD2. Sequencing input: PBMCs. At the DNA level, the sequence is TGTGCCATCAGTGACCTAGCGGGATCTGGGGCCAACGTCCTGACTTTC. Translated, this gives CAISDLAGSGANVLTF.